Below, 10 T cell receptor beta chains from the same sample are listed, as sequenced in a study of blood T cell repertoires in COVID-19. Sequenced by immunoSEQ multiplex PCR; TCRdb stores in-frame clones only, minus some. This table holds about 65,000 clones, 83% found once. Sample: peripheral blood. These receptors came from a man over 45 with COVID-19, enrolled during active disease.

V is TRBV23-1 and J is TRBJ1-2, with D maybe TRBD1 (5 bases). TRBV23-1 falls under the ORF class, with uncertain function. The V end was cut by 1 base, the J end by 0 bases, with 15 bases between. CDR3 length: 17 amino acids. The CDR3 protein is CASSQCSGHDTNYGYTF. CDR3 bases: TGCGCCAGCAGTCAATGCAGTGGACACGATACTAACTATGGCTACACCTTC.

V usage is TRBV19 and J usage is TRBJ2-1; D is possibly TRBD2 (6 bases). The CDR3 has 14 amino acids. Germline CDR1 is LNHDA and CDR2 is SQIVND (reference sequence). V was pared by 4 bases and J by 7 bases, with 14 bases between. CDR3 nucleotides: TGTGCCAGTAGTAACGGGAGAATGAGTAATGAGCAGTTCTTC. This codes for CASSNGRMSNEQFF. Complete variable domain (other parts from reference TRBV19 and TRBJ2-1): DGGITQSPKYLFRKEGQNVTLSCEQNLNHDAMYWYRQDPGQGLRLIYYSQIVNDFQKGDIAEGYSVSREKKESFPLTVTSAQKNPTAFYLCASSNGRMSNEQFFGPGTRLTVL.

The chain has TRBV28 and TRBJ1-3; D perhaps matches TRBD1 (6 bases). The V end lost 4 bases, the J end lost 2 bases, and 18 bases lay between the germline ends. From germline, CDR1 is MDHEN and CDR2 SYDVKM. The CDR3 has 17 amino acids. The chain's CDR3 is CASSSLGGPIAGNTIYF. CDR3 bases: TGTGCCAGCAGTTCACTCGGGGGGCCGATCGCTGGAAACACCATATATTTT.

This chain uses TRBV5-1 with TRBJ2-1, with a tentative D call TRBD2 (5 bases). The CDR3 spans 14 residues. CDR1 is SGHRS and CDR2 is YFSETQ in the germline V gene. Trimming shortened V by 4 bases and J by 5 bases, and 13 bases separated the two germline ends. The DNA for the CDR3 is TGCGCCAGCAGCGAAGCGGTGAACCACAATGAGCAGTTCTTC. Its protein is CASSEAVNHNEQFF.

This clone was counted only a few times. Here the CDR3 reads CASSYSGIGYGYTF. CDR3 bases: TGTGCCAGCAGTTACTCGGGCATAGGCTATGGCTACACCTTC. This sequence joins TRBV6-5 and TRBJ1-2; D gene ambiguous. CDR1 is MNHEY, CDR2 SVGAGI, per germline. Deletions cut 0 bases from V and 4 bases from J, with 9 bases between. This CDR3 comprises 14 residues.

The J gene is TRBJ2-5, the V gene TRBV10-3; weak D call: TRBD1 (6 bases). Trimming took 6 bases from V and 4 from J, leaving 15 bases between them. The CDR3 is 14 amino acids. CDR1 and CDR2 (germline): ENHRY, SYGVKD. The CDR3 region is CAIRAGARGETQYF. Written as DNA, the CDR3 is TGTGCCATCAGAGCCGGGGCCAGGGGAGAGACCCAGTACTTC.

The chain couples TRBV10-2 to TRBJ2-5; 9 nucleotides agree with TRBD1. The V gene's germline CDR1 is WSHSY and CDR2 SAAADI. The CDR3 is 14 residues long. V shed 6 bases and J 5 bases; nucleotides not matched to a gene: 7. Written as DNA, the CDR3 is TGCGCCAGCAGAGACAGGGGGAGTTTGGAGACCCAGTACTTC. This encodes CASRDRGSLETQYF.

V and J are TRBV30 and TRBJ2-7; D may be TRBD2 (6 bases). The CDR3 runs 13 residues. V was clipped by 3 bases and J by 5 bases, with 14 bases between them. Germline lookup yields CDR1 GTSNPN and CDR2 SVGIG (reference sequence). This CDR3 is CAWRAGLGNEQYF. The CDR3 DNA reads TGTGCCTGGAGAGCGGGCCTTGGGAACGAGCAGTACTTC.

V gene TRBV6-6 combines with J gene TRBJ1-6; D is possibly TRBD1 (5 bases). The germline gives CDR1 MNHNY, CDR2 SVGAGI (reference sequence). The CDR3 sequence is 16 residues long. V was shortened by 11 bases and J by 0 bases, with 17 bases between the two germline ends. The CDR3 here is CACARGGSSYNSPLHF. The CDR3, as DNA: TGTGCCTGCGCTCGCGGGGGGAGCTCCTATAATTCACCCCTCCACTTT.

A note on this clone: The same CDR3 also results from other DNA sequences found in this sample. CDR3 coding DNA: TGTGCCACCAGTGATTTTAAGGGGGATGAGCAGTTCTTC. This encodes CATSDFKGDEQFF. V gene TRBV24-1 combines with J gene TRBJ2-1, with D perhaps TRBD1 (6 bases). CDR3 length equals 13 residues. Per germline, CDR1 KGHDR and CDR2 SFDVKD. V lost 1 base and J 8 bases, leaving 8 bases between the germline ends.